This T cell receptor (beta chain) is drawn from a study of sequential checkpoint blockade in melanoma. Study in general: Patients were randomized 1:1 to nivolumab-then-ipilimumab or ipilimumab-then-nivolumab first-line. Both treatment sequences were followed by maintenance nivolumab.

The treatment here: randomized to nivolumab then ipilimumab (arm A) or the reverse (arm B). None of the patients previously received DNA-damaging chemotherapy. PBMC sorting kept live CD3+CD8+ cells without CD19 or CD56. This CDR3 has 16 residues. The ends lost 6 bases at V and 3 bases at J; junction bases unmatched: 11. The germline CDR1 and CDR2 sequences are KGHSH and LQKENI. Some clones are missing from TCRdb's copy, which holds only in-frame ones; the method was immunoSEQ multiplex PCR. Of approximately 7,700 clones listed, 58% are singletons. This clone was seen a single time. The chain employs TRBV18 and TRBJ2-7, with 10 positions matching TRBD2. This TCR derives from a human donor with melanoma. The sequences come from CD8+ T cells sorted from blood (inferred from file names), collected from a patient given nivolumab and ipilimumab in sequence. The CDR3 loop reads CASSEWSGGAGYEQYF. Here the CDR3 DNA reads TGTGCCAGCTCCGAGTGGAGCGGGGGGGCTGGCTACGAGCAGTACTTC.